This paragraph covers one T cell receptor beta chain sequence. The antigen is undetermined. These data originate in a study of OX40 agonist ivuxolimab in advanced cancers. Study summary: The dose-escalation cohort had hepatocellular carcinoma, melanoma, renal cell or head and neck cancer. Notes on the study in general: Among the lowest peripheral clonal expansion occurred in 0.1-3.0 mg/kg partial responders. In a subset of nonresponders, normalized T-cell clonal expansion was also low. Still undetermined is the antigen specificity of the expanded peripheral T cells.

Repertoires were generated with immunoSEQ multiplex PCR, while TCRdb's copy carries only in-frame clones and drops some. The sample lists more than 95,000 clones, 92% occurring once. This CDR3 is built from 17 residues. Trimming removed 6 bases from V and 7 bases from J; junction bases left unmatched: 18. The germline gives CDR1 SGHTS, CDR2 YDEGEE. V and J are TRBV5-8 and TRBJ1-4; 7 bases are a match to TRBD1. Sequencing was performed on CD4+ or CD8+ T cells sorted from blood, taken in a trial of the OX40 agonist ivuxolimab. This clonotype was sampled from an adult with an advanced solid tumor such as melanoma, head and neck, liver or kidney cancer. For the CDR3, the DNA is TGTGCCAGCACCGTACAGCTTGGGGGACAGAGTCGTGAAAAACTGTTTTTT. This codes for CASTVQLGGQSREKLFF.